Following are 11 T cell receptor beta chains from one sample sequenced in a study of blood T cells in healthy people across ages. Then a second PCR, running roughly 7 to 11 cycles, was carried out with a sample-barcoded 5' primer and a J-beta primer mix. MiXCR was run by TCRdb on the 5' RACE reads, yielding one entry per CDR3 protein. The sample includes hundreds of thousands of distinct CDR3 sequences, roughly 30% of them seen just once. Sequenced sample: blood. Receptors originate from a woman older than 75 in good health.

About this clonotype itself: One end of the junction is discordant with germline, which a read error may explain. This chain joins TRBV6-6 and TRBJ1-1; D unclear. This CDR3 has 14 residues. Germline CDR1 MNHNY, CDR2 SVGAGI (reference sequence). CDR3 residues: CASSYNRMNAEAFF. Here the CDR3 DNA reads TGCGCCAGCAGTTACAACAGAATGAACGCTGAAGCTTTCTTT.

This clonotype was detected many times. This chain joins TRBV5-5 and TRBJ1-2; the match to TRBD1 covers 7 bases. V lost 4 bases, J lost 4 bases, and 10 bases stayed unmatched. The germline V gene encodes CDR1 SGHKS and CDR2 YYEKEE (reference sequence). This CDR3 is built from 15 residues. The CDR3 DNA is TGTGCCAGCAGCACCGCCGGGACAGCGGTCTATGGCTACACCTTC. The encoded protein is CASSTAGTAVYGYTF. The complete variable domain, with remaining parts taken from reference TRBV5-5 and TRBJ1-2, reads DAGVTQSPTHLIKTRGQQVTLRCSPISGHKSVSWYQQVLGQGPQFIFQYYEKEERGRGNFPDRFSARQFPNYSSELNVNALLLGDSALYLCASSTAGTAVYGYTFGSGTRLTVV.

The gene calls are TRBV7-2 and TRBJ2-1, with D perhaps TRBD2 (6 bases). Germline assignment: CDR1 SGHTA and CDR2 FQGNSA. V lost 1 base to trimming and J lost 4 bases, with 11 bases between them. The CDR3 consists of 15 residues. CDR3 region: CASSLVWGEYNEQFF. Here the CDR3 DNA reads TGTGCCAGCAGCTTAGTATGGGGGGAATACAATGAGCAGTTCTTC.

This clonotype was counted once. The chain recombines TRBV7-2 with TRBJ2-5; TRBD1 matches 8 bases. Near its end, the DNA agrees better with TRBJ2-7, so the J call may be wrong. CDR1 is SGHTA, CDR2 FQGNSA, per germline. There are 15 residues in the CDR3. The CDR3 DNA reads as TGTGCCAGCAGCTTAATGGGACAGGAAACCTACGAGCAGTACTTC. Translating it yields CASSLMGQETYEQYF.

The sample holds many counts of this clonotype. The rearrangement joins TRBV5-6 to TRBJ2-3; 7 positions agree with TRBD1. This CDR3 is built from 14 residues. V shed 6 bases and J 2 bases; nucleotides not matched to a gene: 6. Germline-derived CDR1 and CDR2 are SGHDT and YYEEEE. The CDR3 nucleotides are TGTGCCAGCACCGGACAGGTCCACACAGATACGCAGTATTTT. Protein product: CASTGQVHTDTQYF.

Worth noting for this clonotype: The junction differs from germline at one of its ends, possibly a read error. The rearrangement uses TRBV7-3 and TRBJ1-1, with D possibly matching TRBD1 (6 bases). The germline gives CDR1 SGHTA, CDR2 FQGTGA. The CDR3 is 14 amino acids. CDR3 residues: CACSLQGRGTEAFF. The CDR3 DNA follows: TGTGCCTGCAGCCTACAGGGTCGTGGCACTGAAGCTTTCTTT.

The rearrangement joins TRBV7-9 to TRBJ2-7; 8 bases fit TRBD1. The V gene's germline CDR1 is SEHNR and CDR2 FQNEAQ (reference sequence). CDR3 length: 15 amino acids. The ends lost 4 bases at V and 0 bases at J; junction bases unmatched: 5. DNA for the CDR3: TGTGCCAGCAGCTCAACAGGGGGTAGCTCCTACGAGCAGTACTTC. It encodes CASSSTGGSSYEQYF.

The chain's CDR3 is CASSEGGSNTGELFF. The CDR3 coding sequence is TGTGCCAGTAGTGAAGGGGGTTCGAACACCGGGGAGCTGTTTTTT. The chain uses TRBV19 and TRBJ2-2, with D maybe TRBD1 (6 bases). The germline CDR1 and CDR2 sequences are LNHDA and SQIVND (reference sequence). With 5 bases removed from V and 0 bases from J, the gap between germline ends came to 10 bases. The CDR3 has 15 residues.

The chain recombines TRBV6-2 or TRBV6-3 with TRBJ2-4; unclear D gene. Gene TRBJ2-7 matches the end of the DNA better, so the J call may be wrong. Germline lookup yields CDR1 MNHEY and CDR2 SVGEGT. The CDR3 runs to 12 residues. CDR3 loop: CASSYRSHEQYF. The CDR3 nucleotides are TGTGCCAGCAGTTACAGGTCCCACGAGCAGTACTTC.

In this sample, this clonotype turned up many times. The chain combines TRBV2 with TRBJ2-4; D remains unclear. Germline V gives CDR1 SNHLY, CDR2 FYNNEI. CDR3 length: 12 amino acids. V lost 4 bases and J lost 3, with 4 bases in between. The CDR3 region is CASSVGKNIQYF. Here the CDR3 DNA reads TGTGCCAGCAGTGTTGGCAAAAACATTCAGTACTTC.

This clonotype was counted at least ten times. This sequence joins TRBV7-9 and TRBJ1-2; tentative D call: TRBD1 (6 bases). Germline lookup yields CDR1 SEHNR and CDR2 FQNEAQ (reference sequence). Trimming took off 3 bases at V and 6 bases at J, with 11 bases between the two ends. This CDR3 is built from 13 residues. DNA of the CDR3: TGTGCCAGCAGCTTGGACAGAAACCATGGCTACACCTTC. Protein: CASSLDRNHGYTF. The variable domain in full, with the rest retrieved from reference TRBV7-9 and TRBJ1-2, is DTGVSQNPRHKITKRGQNVTFRCDPISEHNRLYWYRQTLGQGPEFLTYFQNEAQLEKSRLLSDRFSAERPKGSFSTLEIQRTEQGDSAMYLCASSLDRNHGYTFGSGTRLTVV.